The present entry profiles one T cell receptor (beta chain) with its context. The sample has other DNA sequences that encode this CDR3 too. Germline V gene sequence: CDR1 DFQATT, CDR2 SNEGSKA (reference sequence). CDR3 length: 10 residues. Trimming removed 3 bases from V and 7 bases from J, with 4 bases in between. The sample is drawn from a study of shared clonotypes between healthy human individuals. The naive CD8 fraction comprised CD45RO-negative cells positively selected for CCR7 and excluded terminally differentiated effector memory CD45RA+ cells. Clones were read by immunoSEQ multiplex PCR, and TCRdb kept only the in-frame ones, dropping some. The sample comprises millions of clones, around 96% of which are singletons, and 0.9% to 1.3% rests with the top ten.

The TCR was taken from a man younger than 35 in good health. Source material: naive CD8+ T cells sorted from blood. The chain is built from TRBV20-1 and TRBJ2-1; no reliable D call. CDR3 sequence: CSASSNEQFF. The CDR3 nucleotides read TGCAGTGCTAGTTCGAATGAGCAGTTCTTC.